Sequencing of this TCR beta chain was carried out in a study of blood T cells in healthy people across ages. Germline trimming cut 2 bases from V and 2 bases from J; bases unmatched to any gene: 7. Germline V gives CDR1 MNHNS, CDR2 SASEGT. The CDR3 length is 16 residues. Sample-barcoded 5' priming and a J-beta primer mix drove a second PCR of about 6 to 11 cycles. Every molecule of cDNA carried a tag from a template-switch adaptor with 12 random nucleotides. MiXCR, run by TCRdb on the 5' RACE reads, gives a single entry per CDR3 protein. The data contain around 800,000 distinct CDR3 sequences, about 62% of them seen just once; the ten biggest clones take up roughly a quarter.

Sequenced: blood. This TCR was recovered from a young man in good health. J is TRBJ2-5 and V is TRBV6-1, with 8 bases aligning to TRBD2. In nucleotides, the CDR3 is TGTGCCAGCAGTGAATACGGAGCGGGGGTACAAGAGACCCAGTACTTC. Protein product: CASSEYGAGVQETQYF.